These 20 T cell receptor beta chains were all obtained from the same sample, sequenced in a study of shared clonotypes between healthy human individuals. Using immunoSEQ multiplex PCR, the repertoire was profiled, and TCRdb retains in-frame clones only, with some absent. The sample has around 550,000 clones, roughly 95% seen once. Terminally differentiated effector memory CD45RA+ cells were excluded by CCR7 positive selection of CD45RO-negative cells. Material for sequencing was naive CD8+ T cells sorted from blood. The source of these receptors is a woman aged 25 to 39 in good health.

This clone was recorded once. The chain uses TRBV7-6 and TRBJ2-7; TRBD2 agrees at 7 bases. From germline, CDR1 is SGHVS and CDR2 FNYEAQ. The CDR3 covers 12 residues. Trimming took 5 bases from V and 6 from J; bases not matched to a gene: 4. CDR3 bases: TGTGCCAGCAGCAATGGGGGGGGCGAGCAGTACTTC. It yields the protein CASSNGGGEQYF.

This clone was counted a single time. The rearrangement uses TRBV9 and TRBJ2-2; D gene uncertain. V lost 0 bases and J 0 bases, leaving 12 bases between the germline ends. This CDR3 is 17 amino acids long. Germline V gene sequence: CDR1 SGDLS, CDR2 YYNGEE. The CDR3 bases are TGTGCCAGCAGCGTAGAAGGGTGGGTAACGAACACCGGGGAGCTGTTTTTT. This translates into CASSVEGWVTNTGELFF.

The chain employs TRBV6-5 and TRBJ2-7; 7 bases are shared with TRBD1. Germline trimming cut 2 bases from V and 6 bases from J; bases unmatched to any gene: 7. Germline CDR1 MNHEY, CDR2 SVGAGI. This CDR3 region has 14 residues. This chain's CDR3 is CASSYNRGYPEQYF. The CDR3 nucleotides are TGTGCCAGCAGTTACAACAGGGGCTACCCCGAGCAGTACTTC.

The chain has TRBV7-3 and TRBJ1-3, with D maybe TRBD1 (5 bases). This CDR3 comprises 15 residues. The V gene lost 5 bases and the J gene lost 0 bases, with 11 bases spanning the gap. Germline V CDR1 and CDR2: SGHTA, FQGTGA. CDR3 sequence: CASSPSGASGNTIYF. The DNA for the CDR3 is TGTGCCAGCAGCCCTTCTGGGGCCTCTGGAAACACCATATATTTT.

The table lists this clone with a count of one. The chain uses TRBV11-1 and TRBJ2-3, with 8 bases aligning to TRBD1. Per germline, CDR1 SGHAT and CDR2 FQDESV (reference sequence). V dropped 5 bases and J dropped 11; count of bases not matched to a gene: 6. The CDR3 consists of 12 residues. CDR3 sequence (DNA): TGTGCCAGCAGCACTACTGGGACAGGGCAGTATTTT. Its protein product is CASSTTGTGQYF.

The CDR3 is CSAPIGTEAFF. The CDR3 region has the DNA TGCAGTGCTCCGATTGGGACTGAAGCTTTCTTT. The chain couples TRBV20-1 to TRBJ1-1; D unresolved. CDR3 length equals 11 residues. Germline V gene sequence: CDR1 DFQATT, CDR2 SNEGSKA (reference sequence). The ends were cut back, 5 bases at V and 5 bases at J, with 9 bases in the middle.

CDR3 loop: CASSFSRTGNFYGYTF. DNA for the CDR3: TGTGCCAGCAGTTTTTCCCGGACAGGGAATTTTTATGGCTACACCTTC. The chain links TRBV5-6 to TRBJ1-2; 8 bases are a match to TRBD1. Trimming took 5 bases from V and 5 from J; bases not matched to a gene: 14. The germline V gene encodes CDR1 SGHDT and CDR2 YYEEEE. The CDR3 length is 16 residues. The full variable domain, in which reference TRBV5-6 and TRBJ1-2 provide the parts outside the CDR3, is DAGVTQSPTHLIKTRGQQVTLRCSPKSGHDTVSWYQQALGQGPQFIFQYYEEEERQRGNFPDRFSGHQFPNYSSELNVNALLLGDSALYLCASSFSRTGNFYGYTFGSGTRLTVV.

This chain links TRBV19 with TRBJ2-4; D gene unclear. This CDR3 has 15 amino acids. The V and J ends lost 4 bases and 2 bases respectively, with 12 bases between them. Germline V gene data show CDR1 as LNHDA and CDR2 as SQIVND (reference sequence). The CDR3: CASSTLEITKNIQYF. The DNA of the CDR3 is TGTGCCAGTAGTACTCTGGAGATAACCAAAAACATTCAGTACTTC. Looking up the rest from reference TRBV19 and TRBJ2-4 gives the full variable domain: DGGITQSPKYLFRKEGQNVTLSCEQNLNHDAMYWYRQDPGQGLRLIYYSQIVNDFQKGDIAEGYSVSREKKESFPLTVTSAQKNPTAFYLCASSTLEITKNIQYFGAGTRLSVL.

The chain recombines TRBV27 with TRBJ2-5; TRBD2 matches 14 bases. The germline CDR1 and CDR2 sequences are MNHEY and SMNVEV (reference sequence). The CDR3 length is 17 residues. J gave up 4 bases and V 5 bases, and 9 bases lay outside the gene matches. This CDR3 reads CASSLRTSGRRGETQYF. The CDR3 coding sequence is TGTGCCAGCAGTCTCAGGACTAGCGGGAGGCGGGGAGAGACCCAGTACTTC.

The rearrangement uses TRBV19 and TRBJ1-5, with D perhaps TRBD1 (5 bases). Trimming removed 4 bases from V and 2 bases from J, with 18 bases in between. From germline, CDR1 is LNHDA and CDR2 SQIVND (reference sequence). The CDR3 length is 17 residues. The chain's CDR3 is CASSSKIWGGGNQPQHF. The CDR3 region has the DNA TGTGCCAGTAGTAGCAAGATCTGGGGAGGGGGCAATCAGCCCCAGCATTTT.

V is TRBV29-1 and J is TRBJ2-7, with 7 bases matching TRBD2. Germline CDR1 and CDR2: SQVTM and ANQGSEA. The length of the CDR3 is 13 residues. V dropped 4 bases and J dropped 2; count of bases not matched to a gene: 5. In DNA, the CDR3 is TGCAGCGTTGGCTCGGGAGGACCCTACGAGCAGTACTTC. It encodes CSVGSGGPYEQYF.

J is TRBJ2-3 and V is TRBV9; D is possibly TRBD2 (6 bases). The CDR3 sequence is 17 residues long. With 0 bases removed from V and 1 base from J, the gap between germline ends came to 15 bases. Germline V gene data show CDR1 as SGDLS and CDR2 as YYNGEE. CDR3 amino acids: CASSVGISGGGTDTQYF. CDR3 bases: TGTGCCAGCAGCGTAGGTATTAGCGGAGGGGGCACAGATACGCAGTATTTT.

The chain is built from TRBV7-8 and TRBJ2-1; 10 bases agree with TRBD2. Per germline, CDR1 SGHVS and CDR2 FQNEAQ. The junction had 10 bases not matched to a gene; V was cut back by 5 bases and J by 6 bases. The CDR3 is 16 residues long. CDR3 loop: CASSPEREGPGNEQFF. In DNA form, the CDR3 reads TGTGCCAGCAGCCCCGAGCGGGAGGGCCCTGGCAATGAGCAGTTCTTC. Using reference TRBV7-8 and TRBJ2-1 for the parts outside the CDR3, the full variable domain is GAGVSQSPRYKVAKRGQDVALRCDPISGHVSLFWYQQALGQGPEFLTYFQNEAQLDKSGLPSDRFFAERPEGSVSTLKIQRTQQEDSAVYLCASSPEREGPGNEQFFGPGTRLTVL.

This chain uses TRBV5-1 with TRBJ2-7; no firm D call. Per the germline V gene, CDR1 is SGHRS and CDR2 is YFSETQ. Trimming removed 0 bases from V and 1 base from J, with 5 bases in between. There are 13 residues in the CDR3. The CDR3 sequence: CASSLDLSYEQYF. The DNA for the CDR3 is TGCGCCAGCAGCTTGGATCTTTCCTACGAGCAGTACTTC.

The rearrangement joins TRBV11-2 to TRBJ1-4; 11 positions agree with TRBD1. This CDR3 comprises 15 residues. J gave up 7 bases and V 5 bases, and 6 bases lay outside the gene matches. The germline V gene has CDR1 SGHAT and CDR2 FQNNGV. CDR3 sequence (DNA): TGTGCCAGCAGCATTACCGGGACAGGGGGTGAAAAACTGTTTTTT. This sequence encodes CASSITGTGGEKLFF.

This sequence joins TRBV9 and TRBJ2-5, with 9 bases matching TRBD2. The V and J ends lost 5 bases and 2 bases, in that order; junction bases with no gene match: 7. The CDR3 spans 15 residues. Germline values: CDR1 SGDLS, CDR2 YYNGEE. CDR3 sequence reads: CASSFSGRPQETQYF. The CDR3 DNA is TGTGCCAGCAGTTTTAGCGGGAGACCACAAGAGACCCAGTACTTC. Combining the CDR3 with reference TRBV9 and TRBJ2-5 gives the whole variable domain DSGVTQTPKHLITATGQRVTLRCSPRSGDLSVYWYQQSLDQGLQFLIQYYNGEERAKGNILERFSAQQFPDLHSELNLSSLELGDSALYFCASSFSGRPQETQYFGPGTRLLVL.

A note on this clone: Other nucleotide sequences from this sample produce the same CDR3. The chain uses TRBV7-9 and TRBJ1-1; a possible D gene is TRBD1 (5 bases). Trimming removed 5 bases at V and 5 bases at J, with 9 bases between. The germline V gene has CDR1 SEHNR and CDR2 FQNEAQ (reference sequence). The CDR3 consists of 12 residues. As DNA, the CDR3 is TGTGCCAGCAGCCTAGGGACTACTGAAGCTTTCTTT. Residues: CASSLGTTEAFF. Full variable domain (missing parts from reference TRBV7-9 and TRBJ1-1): DTGVSQNPRHKITKRGQNVTFRCDPISEHNRLYWYRQTLGQGPEFLTYFQNEAQLEKSRLLSDRFSAERPKGSFSTLEIQRTEQGDSAMYLCASSLGTTEAFFGQGTRLTVV.

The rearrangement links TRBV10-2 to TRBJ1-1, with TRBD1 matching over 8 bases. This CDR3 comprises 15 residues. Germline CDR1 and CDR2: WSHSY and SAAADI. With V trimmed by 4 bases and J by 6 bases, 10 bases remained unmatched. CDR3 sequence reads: CASSALGQGRAEAFF. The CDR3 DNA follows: TGCGCCAGCAGTGCTTTAGGACAGGGACGCGCTGAAGCTTTCTTT.

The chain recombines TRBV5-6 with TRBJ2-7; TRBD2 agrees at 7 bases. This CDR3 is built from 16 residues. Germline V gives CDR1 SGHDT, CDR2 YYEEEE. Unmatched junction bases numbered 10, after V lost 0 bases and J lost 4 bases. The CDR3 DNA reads TGTGCCAGCAGCTTGGCCGCGGGAGCGGTCAGGTACGAGCAGTACTTC. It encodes CASSLAAGAVRYEQYF.

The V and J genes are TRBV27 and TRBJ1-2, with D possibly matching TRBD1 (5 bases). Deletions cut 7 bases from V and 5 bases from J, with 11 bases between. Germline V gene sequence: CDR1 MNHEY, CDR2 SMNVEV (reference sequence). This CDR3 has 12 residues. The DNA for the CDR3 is TGTGCCAGCAAGGGGAAGGGGTATGGCTACACCTTC. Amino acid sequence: CASKGKGYGYTF.